The T cell receptor (beta chain) described here comes from a study of blood T cell repertoires in COVID-19. Overall study context: T cells, B-cell-depleted T cells, or PBMCs provided the cDNA or gDNA that served as material.

Per the authors' pipeline: How many nucleated cells were present was estimated from reference gene primer amplification. Here immunoSEQ multiplex PCR was the method, and the copy in TCRdb shows in-frame clones only, minus some. V and J calls and clone size are as listed in that table; D and trimming were resolved from the DNA. This table holds roughly 40,000 clones, around three quarters found once. The V gene's germline CDR1 is SGHRS and CDR2 YFSETQ. After removal of 0 bases from V and 5 bases from J, the junction contained 8 bases not matched to a gene. This CDR3 has 15 residues. This receptor was obtained from a woman of 80 years or more with acute or convalescent COVID-19. V is TRBV5-1 and J is TRBJ2-7, with 7 bases aligning to TRBD2. Sample: peripheral blood. DNA for the CDR3: TGCGCCAGCAGCTTGGAGGGCGGGAGAAGCAACGAGCAGTACTTC. Amino acids: CASSLEGGRSNEQYF.